The 21 T cell receptor beta chains listed next were all sequenced from one sample in a study of cytomegalovirus exposure and HLA in healthy donors (dated by TCRdb to about 2017). Libraries were prepared through the immunoSEQ multiplex PCR assay. The multiplex PCR relied on a mix of 60 forward primers for TCR Vbeta segments and 13 reverse primers for TCR Jbeta segments. TCRdb re-hosts the immuneACCESS table, in-frame sequences only. Its copies lack some clones; in the studies checked, an unresolved V gene accounts for under half of them, and the cause for the rest is not known. Across this sample there are 130,000 or so clones, with 77% seen only once. The biggest ten clones account for 5.8% of the sample. The sequencing input was PBMCs. Source of these receptors: a man younger than 35 in good health and CMV-seropositive.

This CDR3 is CASSLGGPNTEAFF. DNA for the CDR3: TGCGCCAGCAGCTTAGGCGGTCCTAACACTGAAGCTTTCTTT. The chain combines TRBV5-1 with TRBJ1-1, with D unclear. Germline assignment: CDR1 SGHRS and CDR2 YFSETQ. The CDR3 runs to 14 residues. V lost 2 bases, J lost 2 bases, and 10 bases lay in between.

This rearrangement joins TRBV27 to TRBJ2-1; 10 nucleotides line up with TRBD2. This CDR3 comprises 13 residues. J gave up 8 bases and V 7 bases, and 5 bases lay outside the gene matches. Per germline, CDR1 MNHEY and CDR2 SMNVEV (reference sequence). The CDR3 coding sequence is TGTGCCAGCAAGGCTAGCGGGAGTGATGAGCAGTTCTTC. It yields the protein CASKASGSDEQFF.

V and J are TRBV30 and TRBJ1-5, with D perhaps matching TRBD1 (5 bases). CDR3 length: 16 residues. Germline CDR1 reads GTSNPN; CDR2 reads SVGIG (reference sequence). V lost 0 bases to trimming and J lost 2 bases, with 14 bases between them. The CDR3 region has the DNA TGTGCCTGGAGTGTAGGGCAGGGCGTCGGCAATCAGCCCCAGCATTTT. It specifies CAWSVGQGVGNQPQHF. Full variable domain (missing parts from reference TRBV30 and TRBJ1-5): SQTIHQWPATLVQPVGSPLSLECTVEGTSNPNLYWYRQAAGRGLQLLFYSVGIGQISSEVPQNLSASRPQDRQFILSSKKLLLSDSGFYLCAWSVGQGVGNQPQHFGDGTRLSIL.

The chain uses TRBV5-1 and TRBJ2-7; 9 nucleotides align to TRBD2. Germline loops: CDR1 SGHRS, CDR2 YFSETQ. J lost 1 base, V lost 4 bases, and 12 bases had no gene match. The CDR3 loop spans 17 amino acids. CDR3 DNA: TGCGCCAGCAGCCCTCCCATCGGGACTAGCTTATCCTACGAGCAGTACTTC. This sequence encodes CASSPPIGTSLSYEQYF. The variable domain in full, completed from reference TRBV5-1 and TRBJ2-7, reads KAGVTQTPRYLIKTRGQQVTLSCSPISGHRSVSWYQQTPGQGLQFLFEYFSETQRNKGNFPGRFSGRQFSNSRSEMNVSTLELGDSALYLCASSPPIGTSLSYEQYFGPGTRLTVT.

The chain recombines TRBV7-8 with TRBJ1-1; D is perhaps TRBD1 (5 bases). V dropped 1 base and J dropped 4 bases, with 13 bases sitting between them. The germline V gene has CDR1 SGHVS and CDR2 FQNEAQ. The CDR3 runs to 15 residues. The CDR3 bases are TGTGCCAGCAGCTTAGGTGGGGGGTTCGGCACTGAAGCTTTCTTT. It is translated as CASSLGGGFGTEAFF.

The chain carries TRBV5-3 and TRBJ2-5; 16 bases are a match to TRBD2. TRBV5-3 counts as an open reading frame of uncertain function. With V trimmed by 4 bases and J by 3 bases, 9 bases remained unmatched. The CDR3 consists of 18 residues. Here the CDR3 reads CARSMGTSGRAAEETQYF. The CDR3, as DNA: TGTGCCAGAAGCATGGGGACTAGCGGGAGGGCCGCTGAAGAGACCCAGTACTTC.

This chain links TRBV10-3 with TRBJ2-1; TRBD2 matches 10 bases. V gave up 5 bases and J gave up 9 bases; unmatched junction bases: 10. Germline V gene sequence: CDR1 ENHRY, CDR2 SYGVKD. This CDR3 region has 15 residues. For the CDR3, the DNA is TGTGCCATCAGTTCTCCAGCGGGGGGGCCCGGTGAGCAGTTCTTC. Translating it yields CAISSPAGGPGEQFF.

This clone was seen just once. The V gene is TRBV6-6, the J gene TRBJ1-5; D is uncertain. Germline CDR1 is MNHNY and CDR2 is SVGAGI (reference sequence). The CDR3 is 12 amino acids. Trimming left V 2 bases short and J 5 bases short, with 4 bases between. The CDR3 reads CASSYQDQPQHF. CDR3 DNA: TGTGCCAGCAGTTACCAGGATCAGCCCCAGCATTTT.

The chain is built from TRBV5-8 and TRBJ2-1; 10 bases fit TRBD2. The ends lost 3 bases at V and 6 bases at J; junction bases unmatched: 6. The CDR3 loop spans 15 amino acids. Germline V gene lookup returns CDR1 SGHTS and CDR2 YDEGEE. Here the CDR3 DNA reads TGTGCCAGCAGCTGGGGACTAGCGAGCCTCAATGAGCAGTTCTTC. Encoded protein: CASSWGLASLNEQFF.

The sample holds a few counts of this clone. Germline and junction disagree at one end, which may indicate a read error. V and J are TRBV7-7 and TRBJ1-1; no clear D gene. The germline V gene has CDR1 SSHAT and CDR2 FNYEAQ (reference sequence). The CDR3 is 13 residues long. CDR3 in amino acids: CASSLQEDTEAFF. The CDR3 DNA sequence: TGTGCTAGCAGCTTGCAAGAGGACACTGAAGCTTTCTTT.

The chain recombines TRBV6-5 with TRBJ2-7, with D tentatively TRBD2 (5 bases). CDR1 MNHEY and CDR2 SVGAGI come from the germline V gene. V shed 2 bases and J shed 3 bases, with 14 bases lying between them. The CDR3 is 15 residues long. CDR3: CASSYRRGGGYEQYF. CDR3 in DNA: TGTGCCAGCAGTTACCGCCGTGGAGGAGGCTACGAGCAGTACTTC.

The chain is built from TRBV13 and TRBJ1-4; no clear D gene. Germline CDR1 reads PRHDT; CDR2 reads FYEKMQ (reference sequence). Between the trimmed V and J ends, which lost 6 bases and 7 bases, there was a span of 12 bases. The CDR3 extends over 13 amino acids. CDR3 protein: CASRSPSSEKLFF. CDR3 nucleotides: TGTGCCAGCAGGTCCCCTAGTTCTGAAAAACTGTTTTTT.

V usage is TRBV2 and J usage is TRBJ1-6; weak D call: TRBD1 (6 bases). Trimming cost V 7 bases and J 1 base, with 14 bases left between them. The CDR3 is 16 residues long. Germline V gene data show CDR1 as SNHLY and CDR2 as FYNNEI. CDR3 amino acids: CASTLQGRSYNSPLHF. The CDR3 DNA reads as TGTGCCAGCACCCTACAGGGAAGGTCCTATAATTCACCCCTCCACTTT. Looking up the rest from reference TRBV2 and TRBJ1-6 gives the full variable domain: EPEVTQTPSHQVTQMGQEVILRCVPISNHLYFYWYRQILGQKVEFLVSFYNNEISEKSEIFDDQFSVERPDGSNFTLKIRSTKLEDSAMYFCASTLQGRSYNSPLHFGNGTRLTVT.

This clone came up a few times. This sequence joins TRBV5-1 and TRBJ1-2; perhaps TRBD1 as D (5 bases). Per the germline V gene, CDR1 is SGHRS and CDR2 is YFSETQ. This CDR3 spans 15 amino acids. Trimming cost V 0 bases and J 0 bases, with 9 bases left between them. CDR3 protein: CASSLDGGTNYGYTF. The CDR3 nucleotides are TGCGCCAGCAGCTTGGATGGGGGGACTAACTATGGCTACACCTTC. Using reference TRBV5-1 and TRBJ1-2 for the parts outside the CDR3, the full variable domain is KAGVTQTPRYLIKTRGQQVTLSCSPISGHRSVSWYQQTPGQGLQFLFEYFSETQRNKGNFPGRFSGRQFSNSRSEMNVSTLELGDSALYLCASSLDGGTNYGYTFGSGTRLTVV.

This chain links TRBV5-1 with TRBJ1-6; D not resolved. Germline assignment: CDR1 SGHRS and CDR2 YFSETQ. Trimming took 0 bases from V and 9 from J, leaving 10 bases between them. The length of the CDR3 is 14 residues. The CDR3 here is CASSLGVSSSPLHF. Here the CDR3 DNA reads TGCGCCAGCAGCTTGGGAGTCTCGAGTTCACCCCTCCACTTT.

CDR3 amino acids: CASSLQGDQPQHF. The CDR3 DNA reads as TGTGCCAGCAGCCTTCAGGGGGACCAGCCCCAGCATTTT. The chain joins TRBV9 to TRBJ1-5, with TRBD1 identical over 7 bases. J was trimmed by 7 bases and V by 4 bases; bases with no gene match: 5. This CDR3 has 13 amino acids. Germline CDR1 is SGDLS and CDR2 is YYNGEE.

The chain uses TRBV30 and TRBJ1-4, with D unclear. The CDR3 spans 12 residues. The germline V gene encodes CDR1 GTSNPN and CDR2 SVGIG (reference sequence). V was shortened by 4 bases and J by 3 bases, with 6 bases between the two germline ends. The CDR3 nucleotides read TGTGCCTGGATGCCGGCTAATGAAAAACTGTTTTTT. Translating it yields CAWMPANEKLFF.

This chain connects TRBV7-6 to TRBJ1-5; TRBD1 matches at 11 bases. Trimming at V came to 5 bases and at J to 5 bases, leaving 11 bases not matched to a gene. The CDR3 spans 17 residues. Germline V gives CDR1 SGHVS, CDR2 FNYEAQ. CDR3 protein: CASSPNPGTGGYQPQHF. For the CDR3, the DNA is TGTGCCAGCAGCCCCAACCCCGGGACAGGGGGGTATCAGCCCCAGCATTTT.

The rearrangement uses TRBV6-5 and TRBJ2-5; 8 bases fit TRBD1. The germline gives CDR1 MNHEY, CDR2 SVGAGI. After removal of 4 bases from V and 12 bases from J, the junction contained 4 bases not matched to a gene. The CDR3 is 11 amino acids. This CDR3 is CASSSPDREYF. As DNA, the CDR3 is TGTGCCAGCAGTTCCCCGGACAGGGAGTACTTC.

The chain is built from TRBV7-2 and TRBJ1-5; no clear D. Germline CDR1 reads SGHTA; CDR2 reads FQGNSA. The CDR3 consists of 15 residues. Trimming removed 0 bases at V and 6 bases at J, with 12 bases between. CDR3 in DNA: TGTGCCAGCAGCTTAGCGCTTCGGGGAAGTCAGCCCCAGCATTTT. This translates into CASSLALRGSQPQHF.

The chain recombines TRBV6-6 with TRBJ2-7, with 8 bases aligning to TRBD1. Germline V gene sequence: CDR1 MNHNY, CDR2 SVGAGI (reference sequence). The CDR3 totals 15 residues. V shed 2 bases, J shed 6 bases, and the junction held 9 bases outside the gene matches. The CDR3 reads CASSYSGQGRVEQYF. CDR3 in DNA: TGTGCCAGCAGTTACAGCGGACAGGGACGTGTCGAGCAGTACTTC.